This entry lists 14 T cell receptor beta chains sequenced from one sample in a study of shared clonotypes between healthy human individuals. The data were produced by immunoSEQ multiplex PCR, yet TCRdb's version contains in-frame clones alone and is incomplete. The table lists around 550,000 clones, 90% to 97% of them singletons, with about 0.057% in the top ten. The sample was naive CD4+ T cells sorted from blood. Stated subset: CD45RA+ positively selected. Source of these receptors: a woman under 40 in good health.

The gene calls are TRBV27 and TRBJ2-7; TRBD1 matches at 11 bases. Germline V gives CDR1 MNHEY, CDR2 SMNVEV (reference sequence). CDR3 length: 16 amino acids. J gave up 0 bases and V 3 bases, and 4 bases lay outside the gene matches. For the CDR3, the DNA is TGTGCCAGCAGTTTCGGCGGGACAGGGGGCTCCTACGAGCAGTACTTC. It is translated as CASSFGGTGGSYEQYF.

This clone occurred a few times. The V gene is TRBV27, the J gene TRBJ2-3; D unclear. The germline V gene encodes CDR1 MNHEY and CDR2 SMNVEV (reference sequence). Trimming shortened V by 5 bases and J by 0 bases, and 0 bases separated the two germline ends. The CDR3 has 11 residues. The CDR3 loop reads CASSSTDTQYF. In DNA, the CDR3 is TGTGCCAGCAGTAGCACAGATACGCAGTATTTT.

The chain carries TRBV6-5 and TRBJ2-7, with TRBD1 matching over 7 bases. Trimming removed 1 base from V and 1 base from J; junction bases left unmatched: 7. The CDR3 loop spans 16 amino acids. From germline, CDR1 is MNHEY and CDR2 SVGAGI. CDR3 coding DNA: TGTGCCAGCAGTTACTTCGGGACAGAGCCTTCCTACGAGCAGTACTTC. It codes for CASSYFGTEPSYEQYF.

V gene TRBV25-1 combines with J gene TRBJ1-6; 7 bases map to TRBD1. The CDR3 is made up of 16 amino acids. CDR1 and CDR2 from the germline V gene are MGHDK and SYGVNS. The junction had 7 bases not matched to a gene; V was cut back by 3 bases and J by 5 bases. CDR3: CASSDVAQGDNSPLHF. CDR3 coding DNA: TGTGCCAGCAGTGACGTGGCCCAGGGGGATAATTCACCCCTCCACTTT.

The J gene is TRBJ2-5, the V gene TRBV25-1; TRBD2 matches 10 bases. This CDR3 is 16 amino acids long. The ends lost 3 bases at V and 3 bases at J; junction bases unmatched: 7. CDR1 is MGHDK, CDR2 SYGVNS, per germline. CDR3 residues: CASSELAGDAEETQYF. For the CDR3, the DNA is TGTGCCAGCAGTGAGCTAGCGGGAGACGCTGAAGAGACCCAGTACTTC.

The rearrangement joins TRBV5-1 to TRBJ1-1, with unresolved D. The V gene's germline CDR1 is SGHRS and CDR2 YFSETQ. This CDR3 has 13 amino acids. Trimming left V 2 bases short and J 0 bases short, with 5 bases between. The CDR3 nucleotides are TGCGCCAGCAGCTTTACCCTGAACACTGAAGCTTTCTTT. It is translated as CASSFTLNTEAFF. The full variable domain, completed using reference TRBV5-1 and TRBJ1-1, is KAGVTQTPRYLIKTRGQQVTLSCSPISGHRSVSWYQQTPGQGLQFLFEYFSETQRNKGNFPGRFSGRQFSNSRSEMNVSTLELGDSALYLCASSFTLNTEAFFGQGTRLTVV.

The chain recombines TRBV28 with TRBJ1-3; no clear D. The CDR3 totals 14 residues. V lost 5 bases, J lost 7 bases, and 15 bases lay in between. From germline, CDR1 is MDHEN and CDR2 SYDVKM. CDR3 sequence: CASSGTGQWNTIYF. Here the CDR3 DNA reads TGTGCCAGCAGTGGCACCGGGCAATGGAACACCATATATTTT.

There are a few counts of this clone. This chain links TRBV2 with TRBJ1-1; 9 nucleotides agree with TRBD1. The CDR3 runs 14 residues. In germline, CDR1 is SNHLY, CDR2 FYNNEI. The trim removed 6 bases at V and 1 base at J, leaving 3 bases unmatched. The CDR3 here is CASSRDRENTEAFF. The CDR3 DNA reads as TGTGCCAGCAGCCGGGACAGGGAGAACACTGAAGCTTTCTTT.

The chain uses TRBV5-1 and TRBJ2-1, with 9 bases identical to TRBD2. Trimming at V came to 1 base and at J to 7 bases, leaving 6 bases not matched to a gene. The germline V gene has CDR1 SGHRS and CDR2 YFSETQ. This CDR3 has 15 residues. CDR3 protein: CASSLSLAGENEQFF. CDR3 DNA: TGCGCCAGCAGCTTGTCACTAGCGGGTGAAAATGAGCAGTTCTTC.

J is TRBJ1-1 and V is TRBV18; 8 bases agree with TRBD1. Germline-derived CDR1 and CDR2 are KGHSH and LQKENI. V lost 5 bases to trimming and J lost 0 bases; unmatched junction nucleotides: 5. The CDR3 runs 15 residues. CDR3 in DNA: TGTGCCAGCTCAGGACAGGGAGCTGTGAACACTGAAGCTTTCTTT. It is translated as CASSGQGAVNTEAFF.

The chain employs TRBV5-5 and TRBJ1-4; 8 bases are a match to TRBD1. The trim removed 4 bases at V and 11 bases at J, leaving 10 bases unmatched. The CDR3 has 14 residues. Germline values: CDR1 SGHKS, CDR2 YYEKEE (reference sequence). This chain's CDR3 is CASSGGTGPDKLFF. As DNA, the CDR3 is TGTGCCAGCAGCGGGGGGACAGGACCAGACAAACTGTTTTTT.

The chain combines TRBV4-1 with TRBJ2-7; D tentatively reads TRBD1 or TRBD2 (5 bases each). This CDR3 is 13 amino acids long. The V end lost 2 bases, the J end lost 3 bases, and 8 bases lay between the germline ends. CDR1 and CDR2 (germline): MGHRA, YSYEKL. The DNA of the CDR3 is TGCGCCAGCAGCCAAACGGGACGCTACGAGCAGTACTTC. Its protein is CASSQTGRYEQYF.

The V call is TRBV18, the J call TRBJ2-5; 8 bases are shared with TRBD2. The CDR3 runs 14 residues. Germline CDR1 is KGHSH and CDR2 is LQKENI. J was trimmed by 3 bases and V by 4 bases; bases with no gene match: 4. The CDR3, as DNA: TGTGCCAGCTCACTGAGCGGGAGAGAAGAGACCCAGTACTTC. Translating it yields CASSLSGREETQYF.

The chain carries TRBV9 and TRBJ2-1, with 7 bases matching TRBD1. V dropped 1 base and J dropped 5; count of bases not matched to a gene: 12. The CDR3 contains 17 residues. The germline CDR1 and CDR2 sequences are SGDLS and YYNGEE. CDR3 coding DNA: TGTGCCAGCAGCGTAAAACAACCCGGGACAGCTAACAATGAGCAGTTCTTC. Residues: CASSVKQPGTANNEQFF.